The 21 T cell receptor beta chains below were found in one sample sequenced in a study of blood T cell repertoires in COVID-19. This table comes from immunoSEQ multiplex PCR, and its TCRdb copy is limited to in-frame clones, with some not included. The top ten clones hold about 2.3% of a sample with roughly 250,000 clones, approximately 90% of them seen once. Sequencing input: PBMCs or T cells enriched from blood (not recorded which). The receptors shown here come from a middle-aged woman with acute COVID-19.

This clone is a singleton in its sample. The J gene is TRBJ1-1, the V gene TRBV3-1 (or the pseudogene TRBV3-2); D unresolved. The CDR3 spans 14 residues. Germline CDR1 and CDR2: LGHDT and YNNKEL (reference sequence). The ends were cut back, 1 base at V and 2 bases at J, with 8 bases in the middle. The CDR3 DNA sequence: TGTGCCAGCAGCCAAGGTCAGGTTAACACTGAAGCTTTCTTT. This gives the protein CASSQGQVNTEAFF.

The rearrangement links TRBV7-2 to TRBJ2-2, with a possible D match to TRBD1 (6 bases). CDR1 and CDR2 (germline): SGHTA, FQGNSA. The CDR3 has 16 residues. V lost 1 base to trimming and J lost 1 base, with 10 bases between them. For the CDR3, the DNA is TGTGCCAGCAGCTTAGTAGGACAGTTGAACACCGGGGAGCTGTTTTTT. Encoded protein: CASSLVGQLNTGELFF. The full variable domain, its missing parts supplied by reference TRBV7-2 and TRBJ2-2, is GAGVSQSPSNKVTEKGKDVELRCDPISGHTALYWYRQSLGQGLEFLIYFQGNSAPDKSGLPSDRFSAERTGGSVSTLTIQRTQQEDSAVYLCASSLVGQLNTGELFFGEGSRLTVL.

The V call is TRBV24-1, the J call TRBJ2-5, with a tentative D call TRBD1 (6 bases). Germline loops: CDR1 KGHDR, CDR2 SFDVKD. V shed 5 bases and J shed 1 base, with 16 bases lying between them. The CDR3 length is 16 residues. The CDR3 DNA is TGTGCCACCAGTGGTCCGGGACACAGTCCCCAAGAGACCCAGTACTTC. It is translated as CATSGPGHSPQETQYF.

The chain links TRBV21-1 to TRBJ2-7; TRBD1 was called by the table and not checked on the DNA. TRBV21-1 is marked as a pseudogene. This CDR3 is 14 amino acids long. The CDR3, as DNA: TGTGCCAGCAGCAAACGGGACAGAATCTCCGAGCAGTACTTC. It encodes CASSKRDRISEQYF.

The chain carries TRBV30 and TRBJ1-1; 8 bases map to TRBD1. The CDR3 consists of 16 residues. Losses at the gene ends were 3 bases for V and 8 bases for J; bases not matched to a gene: 17. The germline CDR1 and CDR2 sequences are GTSNPN and SVGIG (reference sequence). The CDR3 spells CAWRPRGTGWTTEAFF. The CDR3 DNA is TGTGCCTGGAGACCTAGGGGGACAGGTTGGACTACGGAAGCTTTCTTT.

This chain joins TRBV6-2 or TRBV6-3 and TRBJ1-6, with D perhaps matching TRBD1 (6 bases). CDR1 MNHEY and CDR2 SVGEGT come from the germline V gene. The germline V and J ends were trimmed by 6 bases and 7 bases, with 16 bases remaining between them. This CDR3 has 15 residues. DNA of the CDR3: TGTGCCAGCAGCCAACACGACAGGCCCAATTCACCCCTCCACTTT. It yields the protein CASSQHDRPNSPLHF.

The rearrangement uses TRBV30 and TRBJ1-1; D is unclear. There are 13 residues in the CDR3. Trimming left V 4 bases short and J 2 bases short, with 11 bases between. Germline CDR1 and CDR2: GTSNPN and SVGIG (reference sequence). In DNA, the CDR3 is TGTGCCTGGACTCGCAGGTCCAACACTGAAGCTTTCTTT. Protein sequence: CAWTRRSNTEAFF.

The chain recombines TRBV5-5 with TRBJ2-7; D might be TRBD2 (5 bases). The CDR3 runs 14 residues. With 3 bases removed from V and 6 bases from J, the gap between germline ends came to 16 bases. The germline V gene has CDR1 SGHKS and CDR2 YYEKEE (reference sequence). The CDR3 bases are TGTGCCAGCAGCTACCGACTCGGAGGTCGCGAGCAGTACTTC. It specifies CASSYRLGGREQYF. Filled out from reference TRBV5-5 and TRBJ2-7, the complete variable domain reads DAGVTQSPTHLIKTRGQQVTLRCSPISGHKSVSWYQQVLGQGPQFIFQYYEKEERGRGNFPDRFSARQFPNYSSELNVNALLLGDSALYLCASSYRLGGREQYFGPGTRLTVT.

The CDR3 DNA reads as TGTGCCAGCAGGGCGGGAGAGACCCAGTACTTC. It encodes CASRAGETQYF. The genes are TRBV28 and TRBJ2-5; a possible D gene is TRBD2 (5 bases). The germline CDR1 and CDR2 sequences are MDHEN and SYDVKM. This CDR3 comprises 11 residues. Trimming took 6 bases from V and 4 from J, leaving 6 bases between them.

This chain uses TRBV28 with TRBJ2-5; 9 bases fit TRBD2. The CDR3 loop spans 15 amino acids. Germline V gene data show CDR1 as MDHEN and CDR2 as SYDVKM. The V gene end was trimmed by 2 bases and the J gene end by 1 base; junction bases not matched to a gene: 2. CDR3 loop: CASSLAGGAQETQYF. The CDR3 DNA reads TGTGCCAGCAGTTTAGCGGGGGGGGCCCAAGAGACCCAGTACTTC.

This clone was counted a single time. The chain combines TRBV27 with TRBJ2-2; 15 nucleotides line up with TRBD2. V dropped 6 bases and J dropped 7; count of bases not matched to a gene: 6. From germline, CDR1 is MNHEY and CDR2 SMNVEV (reference sequence). The CDR3 is 16 amino acids. CDR3 in amino acids: CASRRTSGGAIGELFF. The DNA for the CDR3 is TGTGCCAGCAGACGGACTAGCGGGGGGGCGATCGGGGAGCTGTTTTTT.

This chain links TRBV4-2 with TRBJ2-3; TRBD1 aligns across 12 bases. CDR3 length: 15 amino acids. Germline-derived CDR1 and CDR2 are LGHNA and YNFKEQ. With 2 bases clipped from V and 6 bases from J, the junction kept 3 bases outside the gene matches. The CDR3 protein is CASSQPGTGGDTQYF. CDR3 DNA sequence: TGTGCCAGCAGCCAACCCGGGACAGGGGGCGATACGCAGTATTTT.

This clone was counted once. CDR3 sequence reads: CATRAYNEQFF. DNA of the CDR3: TGTGCCACCCGGGCCTACAATGAGCAGTTCTTC. J is TRBJ2-1 and V is TRBV28; no reliable D call. Germline CDR1 reads MDHEN; CDR2 reads SYDVKM. The CDR3 covers 11 residues. The ends were cut back, 10 bases at V and 2 bases at J, with 6 bases in the middle.

The gene calls are TRBV5-4 and TRBJ1-6; D is uncertain. V lost 2 bases, J lost 7 bases, and 7 bases lay in between. The germline V gene encodes CDR1 SGHNT and CDR2 YYREEE (reference sequence). This CDR3 has 13 residues. CDR3 sequence reads: CASSFYSNSPLHF. Here the CDR3 DNA reads TGTGCCAGCAGCTTTTACAGCAATTCACCCCTCCACTTT.

J is TRBJ1-1 and V is TRBV27, with D uncertain. The germline V and J ends were trimmed by 1 base and 4 bases, with 13 bases remaining between them. There are 15 residues in the CDR3. From germline, CDR1 is MNHEY and CDR2 SMNVEV (reference sequence). The CDR3 DNA reads as TGTGCCAGCAGTTTATTACCGGGTACGGGCACTGAAGCTTTCTTT. Residues: CASSLLPGTGTEAFF.

The CDR3, as DNA: TGTGCCAGCAGCTTAGGTGCAGGCCCTGCCTACGAGCAGTACTTC. Translated: CASSLGAGPAYEQYF. The V and J genes are TRBV7-8 and TRBJ2-7; no reliable D call. The CDR3 is 15 residues long. Germline V gene data show CDR1 as SGHVS and CDR2 as FQNEAQ. Trimming removed 1 base at V and 2 bases at J, with 12 bases between.

The rearrangement links TRBV7-9 to TRBJ2-7; possibly TRBD1 for D (7 bases). There are 16 residues in the CDR3. The V end was cut by 5 bases, the J end by 7 bases, with 24 bases between. Germline V gene sequence: CDR1 SEHNR, CDR2 FQNEAQ (reference sequence). Here the CDR3 reads CASSPIAGTVNREQYF. In DNA, the CDR3 is TGTGCCAGCAGCCCTATCGCGGGGACAGTTAATCGGGAGCAGTACTTC.

The V gene is TRBV7-9, the J gene TRBJ1-3, with D hard to call. V was trimmed by 5 bases and J by 6 bases, leaving 2 bases between them. This CDR3 is 10 amino acids long. Germline V CDR1 and CDR2: SEHNR, FQNEAQ (reference sequence). The CDR3 DNA sequence: TGTGCCAGCAGCCTAAACACCATATATTTT. Translating gives CASSLNTIYF.

J is TRBJ1-1 and V is TRBV15; D possibly corresponds to TRBD1 (6 bases). The ends were cut back, 5 bases at V and 5 bases at J, with 15 bases in the middle. The CDR3 has 14 residues. Germline CDR1 LNHNV, CDR2 YYDKDF (reference sequence). The chain's CDR3 is CATSPDRYGTEAFF. Written as DNA, the CDR3 is TGTGCCACCAGCCCCGACAGGTATGGAACTGAAGCTTTCTTT.

CDR3 loop: CASSPRSGGTIYF. The CDR3 bases are TGTGCCAGCTCACCACGCTCAGGGGGAACCATATATTTT. The chain recombines TRBV18 with TRBJ1-3; 7 bases are a match to TRBD1. The V segment lost 1 base and the J segment 10 bases; nucleotides outside the gene matches: 4. The V gene's germline CDR1 is KGHSH and CDR2 LQKENI. This CDR3 is built from 13 residues.

In its sample, this clone was seen a few times. The chain links TRBV19 to TRBJ1-5; perhaps TRBD1 as D (6 bases). This CDR3 has 14 amino acids. The V end was cut by 1 base, the J end by 4 bases, with 8 bases between. In germline, CDR1 is LNHDA, CDR2 SQIVND (reference sequence). The CDR3 sequence is CASSIGTDNQPQHF. Written as DNA, the CDR3 is TGTGCCAGTAGTATAGGGACAGATAATCAGCCCCAGCATTTT.